This TCR beta chain was captured in a study of STAT3 mutations in large granular lymphocyte leukemia. Study findings and constraints: Persisting codominant clonotypes may have hidden a small pathogenic clone. Every T-cell large granular lymphocyte leukemia patient had at least one immunodominant TCR beta clonotype. Sampling intervals varied between patients and samples. After therapy, about 30% of the 18 patients switched clonotypes, all new clones STAT3 wild type. Clonal expansion was inferred from other time points because no sample existed at each clone's first appearance.

Assay used: immunoSEQ multiplex PCR; TCRdb lists only in-frame clones, some missing. The data show 37,000 or so clones, over 75% seen once. The V gene end was trimmed by 4 bases and the J gene end by 13 bases; junction bases not matched to a gene: 16. Looked up from germline, CDR1 is SEHNR and CDR2 is FQNEAQ (reference sequence). The CDR3 is 15 amino acids. Comment on this clone: Its matching antigen is unknown.

This sequence joins TRBV7-9 and TRBJ2-1, with 7 positions matching TRBD2. The material sequenced was PBMCs. The clonotype originates from a human donor with T large granular lymphocyte leukemia. Some clones in this sample may be carry-over from other donors' samples. The CDR3 reads CASSSSVMGGGSQFF. For the CDR3, the DNA is TGTGCCAGCAGCTCCTCGGTTATGGGCGGGGGATCACAGTTCTTC.